The 25 T cell receptor beta chains in this list originate from one sample, sequenced in a study of CD8 T cells in ankylosing spondylitis. MiXCR was run by TCRdb on the 5' RACE reads, yielding one entry per CDR3 protein. The table records around 140,000 distinct CDR3 sequences, around 10% of them present only once. The source material was blood, either unsorted or a sorted T cell fraction (not recorded which). The receptors were sampled from a female donor with ankylosing spondylitis or in good health (not recorded which).

This clonotype came up many times. V is TRBV20-1 and J is TRBJ1-6; D is ambiguous. The CDR3 is 15 amino acids. Germline V gene data show CDR1 as DFQATT and CDR2 as SNEGSKA (reference sequence). The V and J ends lost 5 bases and 7 bases respectively, with 18 bases between them. Here the CDR3 DNA reads TGCAGTGCTCCGTTCCAAAGGGCGGTCAATTCACCCCTCCACTTT. Translating it yields CSAPFQRAVNSPLHF.

This clonotype has ten or more counts. The chain employs TRBV20-1 and TRBJ1-6; no clear D gene. Deletions cut 7 bases from V and 8 bases from J, with 18 bases between. The CDR3 is made up of 14 amino acids. CDR1 and CDR2 (germline): DFQATT, SNEGSKA (reference sequence). The CDR3 sequence: CSVLSGEFDSPLHF. CDR3 nucleotides: TGCAGTGTCCTATCCGGCGAATTTGATTCACCCCTCCACTTT.

This clonotype occurred many times. The CDR3: CASSSGGGATDTQYF. CDR3 nucleotide sequence: TGTGCCAGCAGCTCCGGAGGAGGGGCCACAGATACGCAGTATTTT. This chain connects TRBV11-2 to TRBJ2-3; possible D gene TRBD2, 6 bases. Trimming took 4 bases from V and 2 from J, leaving 13 bases between them. The germline CDR1 and CDR2 sequences are SGHAT and FQNNGV. This CDR3 has 15 residues.

This clonotype was detected ten times or more. The rearrangement joins TRBV7-9 to TRBJ2-1; 9 positions agree with TRBD2. V trimming: 8 bases; J trimming: 9 bases; junction bases outside the gene matches: 17. CDR3 length: 16 amino acids. The V gene's germline CDR1 is SEHNR and CDR2 FQNEAQ (reference sequence). In DNA, the CDR3 is TGTGCCAGCGTGGGAGGGAGACTAGCGGACGATAGTGAGCAGTTCTTC. It specifies CASVGGRLADDSEQFF.

In its sample, this clonotype was seen many times. V is TRBV30 and J is TRBJ1-6; D perhaps matches TRBD1 (5 bases). V lost 6 bases, J lost 0 bases, and 12 bases lay in between. This CDR3 is 15 amino acids long. The germline CDR1 and CDR2 sequences are GTSNPN and SVGIG (reference sequence). The CDR3 loop is CACVWGSSYNSPLHF. In DNA, the CDR3 is TGTGCCTGCGTATGGGGGAGCTCCTATAATTCACCCCTCCACTTT.

This clonotype was seen at least ten times. This chain joins TRBV7-3 and TRBJ2-1; D remains ambiguous. This CDR3 region has 14 residues. The germline CDR1 and CDR2 sequences are SGHTA and FQGTGA. V lost 6 bases, J lost 6 bases, and 15 bases lay in between. The CDR3 coding sequence is TGTGCCAGCAGTAGCAACGCGTGGGGCAATGAGCAGTTCTTC. Its translation: CASSSNAWGNEQFF.

This clonotype was detected ten times or more. The rearrangement uses TRBV2 and TRBJ1-6, with 9 nucleotides matching TRBD1. Germline V CDR1 and CDR2: SNHLY, FYNNEI. After removal of 7 bases from V and 7 bases from J, the junction contained 2 bases not matched to a gene. The CDR3 is made up of 13 amino acids. CDR3 sequence reads: CASNTGGNSPLHF. Here the CDR3 DNA reads TGTGCCAGCAATACAGGGGGCAATTCACCCCTCCACTTT.

This clonotype was seen a single time. The chain uses TRBV20-1 and TRBJ2-1; D remains unclear. Germline V gene lookup returns CDR1 DFQATT and CDR2 SNEGSKA (reference sequence). The CDR3 is 16 amino acids. The CDR3 region is CCARDPHLSSYNEQFF. In DNA, the CDR3 is TGCTGCGCTAGAGATCCCCATTTATCCTCCTACAATGAGCAGTTCTTC.

This clonotype was seen ten or more times. The J gene is TRBJ2-3, the V gene TRBV20-1; D gene uncertain. Per germline, CDR1 DFQATT and CDR2 SNEGSKA (reference sequence). This CDR3 region has 13 residues. V was trimmed by 8 bases and J by 6 bases, leaving 18 bases between them. CDR3 sequence: CSTMTYAQDTQYF. In nucleotides, the CDR3 is TGCAGTACAATGACCTATGCCCAGGATACGCAGTATTTT.

In its sample, this clonotype was seen many times. The chain carries TRBV5-1 and TRBJ1-2, with a possible D match to TRBD1 (5 bases). V lost 0 bases and J 3 bases, leaving 9 bases between the germline ends. CDR3 length: 14 amino acids. Germline lookup yields CDR1 SGHRS and CDR2 YFSETQ. DNA of the CDR3: TGCGCCAGCAGCTTGGGTGGGGGAGACTATGGCTACACCTTC. This encodes CASSLGGGDYGYTF.

This clonotype was observed many times. The chain combines TRBV5-6 with TRBJ1-4; the match to TRBD1 covers 9 bases. V shed 6 bases and J 9 bases; nucleotides not matched to a gene: 6. The CDR3 is 13 residues long. CDR1 is SGHDT and CDR2 is YYEEEE in the germline V gene. The CDR3 DNA reads TGTGCCAGCAACCTGGGACAGGGTAAAAAACTGTTTTTT. Amino acids: CASNLGQGKKLFF.

The rearrangement joins TRBV10-2 to TRBJ1-4; 9 nucleotides line up with TRBD1. The CDR3 contains 13 residues. V shed 6 bases and J 8 bases; nucleotides not matched to a gene: 4. Germline CDR1 is WSHSY and CDR2 is SAAADI. Here the CDR3 reads CASRDRGIEKLFF. In DNA form, the CDR3 reads TGCGCCAGCAGAGACAGGGGGATAGAAAAACTGTTTTTT.

This clonotype was seen at least ten times. The chain is built from TRBV12-3 or TRBV12-4 and TRBJ2-1; D is unclear. The CDR3 is made up of 16 amino acids. V lost 5 bases and J 0 bases, leaving 14 bases between the germline ends. The chain's CDR3 is CASSPASGSSYNEQFF. CDR3 nucleotides: TGTGCCAGCAGTCCCGCCTCCGGAAGCTCCTACAATGAGCAGTTCTTC.

This clonotype came up many times. The chain is built from TRBV7-8 and TRBJ1-1; possibly TRBD1 for D (6 bases). Germline values: CDR1 SGHVS, CDR2 FQNEAQ. The V gene lost 3 bases and the J gene lost 8 bases, with 16 bases spanning the gap. There are 14 residues in the CDR3. The CDR3 sequence: CASSFGASGAEAFF. DNA for the CDR3: TGTGCCAGCAGCTTTGGGGCATCGGGGGCGGAAGCTTTCTTT.

This clonotype was found many times. J is TRBJ1-3 and V is TRBV29-1, with TRBD1 matching 8 bases. This CDR3 contains 14 residues. Germline V gives CDR1 SQVTM, CDR2 ANQGSEA. V lost 4 bases to trimming and J lost 4 bases; unmatched junction nucleotides: 6. This CDR3 reads CSVVKTGVGNTIYF. In nucleotides, the CDR3 is TGCAGCGTTGTAAAGACAGGGGTAGGAAACACCATATATTTT.

CDR3 sequence: CASSETRGLEKLFF. DNA for the CDR3: TGTGCCAGCAGCGAGACGAGGGGGCTGGAAAAACTGTTTTTT. This chain connects TRBV11-2 to TRBJ1-4, with TRBD1 matching 7 bases. V dropped 5 bases and J dropped 8; count of bases not matched to a gene: 8. Germline V gene data show CDR1 as SGHAT and CDR2 as FQNNGV. The CDR3 extends over 14 amino acids.

This clonotype was recorded at least ten times. This chain connects TRBV10-3 to TRBJ2-1, with TRBD1 matching 8 bases. This CDR3 is built from 15 residues. V lost 4 bases to trimming and J lost 6 bases; unmatched junction nucleotides: 8. Germline V gene data show CDR1 as ENHRY and CDR2 as SYGVKD. CDR3 residues: CAISAWTGMFNEQFF. In nucleotides, the CDR3 is TGTGCCATCAGTGCTTGGACAGGGATGTTCAATGAGCAGTTCTTC.

This clonotype was seen ten or more times. The rearrangement links TRBV20-1 to TRBJ2-1; 8 bases fit TRBD1. The CDR3 consists of 16 residues. The V gene end was trimmed by 1 base and the J gene end by 1 base; junction bases not matched to a gene: 6. The germline gives CDR1 DFQATT, CDR2 SNEGSKA (reference sequence). The CDR3 DNA reads as TGCAGTGCTAGAGGAACAGGGGGTTTGTCCTACAATGAGCAGTTCTTC. Translating gives CSARGTGGLSYNEQFF.

Many counts were recorded for this clonotype. The chain carries TRBV20-1 and TRBJ2-1; the D gene is possibly TRBD2 (5 bases). The germline gives CDR1 DFQATT, CDR2 SNEGSKA (reference sequence). Trimming took 6 bases from V and 0 from J, leaving 12 bases between them. The CDR3 runs to 14 residues. CDR3 in DNA: TGCAGTGCGACTCCGGGATTCTCCTACAATGAGCAGTTCTTC. Translation: CSATPGFSYNEQFF.

This clonotype was seen just once. This chain connects TRBV7-8 to TRBJ2-2; no reliable D call. The germline CDR1 and CDR2 sequences are SGHVS and FQNEAQ. Trimming cost V 2 bases and J 9 bases, with 10 bases left between them. The CDR3 spans 13 residues. The CDR3 nucleotides read TGTGCCAGCAGCTTAAAGTTCAGTAGGGAGCTGTTTTTT. Its translation is CASSLKFSRELFF.

This clonotype has at least ten counts. The rearrangement links TRBV7-8 to TRBJ1-1; D is perhaps TRBD1 (6 bases). Germline CDR1 and CDR2: SGHVS and FQNEAQ. The ends were cut back, 5 bases at V and 1 base at J, with 26 bases in the middle. The CDR3 sequence is 19 residues long. In DNA, the CDR3 is TGTGCCAGCAGCCCGGTCCCCACAGGGAACAGCCTACGGAACACTGAAGCTTTCTTT. This encodes CASSPVPTGNSLRNTEAFF.

Many counts were recorded for this clonotype. This chain joins TRBV20-1 and TRBJ2-1; tentatively, D is TRBD1 (6 bases). The germline V and J ends were trimmed by 6 bases and 5 bases, with 11 bases remaining between them. The CDR3 runs to 12 residues. From germline, CDR1 is DFQATT and CDR2 SNEGSKA (reference sequence). CDR3 sequence: CSANRVHNEQFF. In DNA form, the CDR3 reads TGCAGTGCAAACAGGGTTCACAATGAGCAGTTCTTC.

This clonotype came up many times. The chain links TRBV12-3 or TRBV12-4 to TRBJ2-3, with 7 bases matching TRBD1. This CDR3 region has 14 residues. After removal of 3 bases from V and 3 bases from J, the junction contained 3 bases not matched to a gene. CDR3 sequence (DNA): TGTGCCAGCAGTTTGAGGGGGCGGACAGATACGCAGTATTTT. This encodes CASSLRGRTDTQYF.

There are many counts of this clonotype. The rearrangement links TRBV24-1 to TRBJ1-1; 7 bases fit TRBD1. Germline V gene lookup returns CDR1 KGHDR and CDR2 SFDVKD. The junction had 8 bases not matched to a gene; V was cut back by 3 bases and J by 2 bases. CDR3 length: 16 amino acids. This CDR3 is CATSDRDSKGNTEAFF. The CDR3 DNA reads TGTGCCACCAGTGATAGGGACAGCAAGGGTAACACTGAAGCTTTCTTT.

This clonotype appeared a few times. The chain combines TRBV6-1 with TRBJ2-7; 7 bases line up with TRBD2. After removal of 5 bases from V and 3 bases from J, the junction contained 16 bases not matched to a gene. This CDR3 is built from 17 residues. CDR1 and CDR2 (germline): MNHNS, SASEGT. The CDR3 reads CASSPTRLAALVYEQYF. The DNA of the CDR3 is TGTGCCAGCAGTCCCACTCGACTAGCAGCACTGGTCTACGAGCAGTACTTC.